The rows below give T cell receptor beta chains drawn from one sample of a study of cytomegalovirus exposure and HLA in healthy donors. TCRdb's table, derived via immunoSEQ multiplex PCR, lists solely in-frame clones and lacks some. The table has tens of thousands of clones, about 91% seen once; the top ten hold around 1.2%. The specimen was PBMCs. Receptor source: a woman in her late teens or twenties in good health and CMV-seronegative. CDR3s include the opening cysteine and the closing phenylalanine or tryptophan. A D gene is named only where the DNA matches it firmly. Clone sizes are given selectively: once, few, many, or a class where the clone is expanded.

j_gene	d_gene	len	abundance	v_gene	CDR3aa	CDR3nt
TRBJ1-2	TRBD1	15	-	TRBV7-3	CASSVGMDRAYGYTF	TGTGCCAGCAGCGTGGGGATGGACAGGGCTTATGGCTACACCTTC
TRBJ1-2	-	13	-	TRBV7-9	CASSHRADYGYTF	TGTGCCAGCAGCCACAGGGCTGACTATGGCTACACCTTC
TRBJ2-3	TRBD2	19	-	TRBV29-1	CSVASGGLAGGPGTDTQYF	TGCAGCGTTGCTTCGGGGGGACTAGCGGGGGGGCCTGGCACAGATACGCAGTATTTT
TRBJ2-5	TRBD2	18	-	TRBV15	CATSRGGLAVLSQETQYF	TGTGCCACCAGCAGAGGCGGACTAGCGGTACTCTCCCAAGAGACCCAGTACTTC
TRBJ2-7	TRBD1	16	once	TRBV5-6	CASSSGTGGGRHEQYF	TGTGCCAGCAGTTCCGGGACAGGGGGCGGACGCCACGAGCAGTACTTC
TRBJ1-3	TRBD1	13	-	TRBV6-6	CASKRDRVNTIYF	TGTGCCAGCAAGAGGGACAGGGTAAACACCATATATTTT
TRBJ1-5	-	15	-	TRBV28	CASSLDLTGNQPQHF	TGTGCCAGCAGTTTAGATTTAACGGGCAATCAGCCCCAGCATTTT
TRBJ1-2	-	15	-	TRBV28	CASSPAMKGGHGYTF	TGTGCCAGCAGTCCCGCTATGAAAGGAGGCCATGGCTACACCTTC
TRBJ2-5	TRBD1	16	once	TRBV23-1	CASSPSGQGGRETQYF	TGCGCCAGCAGTCCCTCCGGACAGGGGGGCCGGGAGACCCAGTACTTC
TRBJ1-3	-	16	once	TRBV11-1	CASSLLSSGAGNTIYF	TGTGCCAGCAGCTTATTGTCGTCAGGGGCTGGAAACACCATATATTTT
TRBJ1-1	-	18	-	TRBV4-3	CASSQGAGGARVNTEAFF	TGCGCCAGCAGCCAAGGGGCAGGAGGGGCGCGGGTGAACACTGAAGCTTTCTTT
TRBJ1-1	-	13	-	TRBV6-6	CASSYGKNTEAFF	TGTGCCAGCAGTTACGGCAAGAACACTGAAGCTTTCTTT
TRBJ1-2	-	14	-	TRBV9	CASSVAAGGDGYTF	TGTGCCAGCAGCGTAGCGGCTGGGGGGGACGGCTACACCTTC
TRBJ1-6	TRBD1	15	-	TRBV28	CASSDDRVGETPLHF	TGTGCCAGCAGTGATGACAGGGTGGGAGAGACACCCCTCCACTTT
TRBJ2-1	TRBD2	14	-	TRBV28	CATTGLAGVNEQFF	TGTGCCACCACGGGACTAGCGGGAGTAAATGAGCAGTTCTTC
TRBJ1-5	-	14	-	TRBV6-6	CASHSRNSNQPQHF	TGTGCCAGTCATAGCCGGAATAGCAATCAGCCCCAGCATTTT
TRBJ2-5	TRBD2	15	-	TRBV10-3	CATRFSLADQETQYF	TGTGCCACCCGGTTCTCCCTAGCGGATCAAGAGACCCAGTACTTC
TRBJ2-7	-	14	-	TRBV27	CASRPGGTVYEQYF	TGTGCCAGCAGGCCCGGCGGGACAGTCTACGAGCAGTACTTC
TRBJ2-7	-	14	-	TRBV28	CASSLGAYSYEQYF	TGTGCCAGCAGTTTAGGGGCCTACTCCTACGAGCAGTACTTC
TRBJ1-1	-	15	-	TRBV28	CASNQPQGGNTEAFF	TGTGCCAGCAACCAACCCCAGGGAGGGAACACTGAAGCTTTCTTT